This TCR beta chain was found in a study of blood T cell repertoires in COVID-19. In the original analysis: The authors estimated nucleated cell counts from reference gene primer amplification. Only in-frame clones appear in the TCRdb table, and some are missing; sequencing was by immunoSEQ multiplex PCR. That table furnishes V, J and clone size, whereas the DNA furnished D and trimming. The sample carries some 170,000 clones, about 81% recorded once. Germline CDR1 SGHTA, CDR2 FQGNSA. The CDR3 covers 13 residues. Trimming left V 1 base short and J 8 bases short, with 11 bases between. The TCR was taken from a woman between 65 and 79 years old with acute or convalescent COVID-19. The sequenced sample consisted of peripheral blood. The chain has TRBV7-2 and TRBJ1-2, with D perhaps matching TRBD1 (6 bases). For the CDR3, the DNA is TGTGCCAGCAGCTTAGACAGGGTAGACGGCTACACCTTC. Residues: CASSLDRVDGYTF.